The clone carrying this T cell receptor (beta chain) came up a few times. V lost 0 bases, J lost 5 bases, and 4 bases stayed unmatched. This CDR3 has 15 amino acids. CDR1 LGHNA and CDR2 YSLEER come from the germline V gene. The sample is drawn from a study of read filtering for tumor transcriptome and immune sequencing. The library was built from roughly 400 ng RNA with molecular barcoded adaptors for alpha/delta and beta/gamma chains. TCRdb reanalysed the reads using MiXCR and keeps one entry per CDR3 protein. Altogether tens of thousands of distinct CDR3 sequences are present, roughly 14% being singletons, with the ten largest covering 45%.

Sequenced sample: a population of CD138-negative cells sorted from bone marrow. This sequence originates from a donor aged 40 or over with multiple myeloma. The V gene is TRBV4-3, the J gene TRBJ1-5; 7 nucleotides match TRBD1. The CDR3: CASSQEEGAHQPQHF. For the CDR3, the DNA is TGCGCCAGCAGCCAAGAAGAGGGGGCCCATCAGCCCCAGCATTTT.